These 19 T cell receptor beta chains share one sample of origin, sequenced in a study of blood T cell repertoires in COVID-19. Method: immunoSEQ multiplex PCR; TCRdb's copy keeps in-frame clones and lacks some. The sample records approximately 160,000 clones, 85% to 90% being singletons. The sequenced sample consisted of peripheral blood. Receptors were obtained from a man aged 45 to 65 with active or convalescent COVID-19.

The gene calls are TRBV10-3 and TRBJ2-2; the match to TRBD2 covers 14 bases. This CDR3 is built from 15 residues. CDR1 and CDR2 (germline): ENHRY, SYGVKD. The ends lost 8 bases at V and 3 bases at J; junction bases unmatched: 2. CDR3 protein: CAIPGLAGDTGELFF. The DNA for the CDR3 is TGTGCCATCCCGGGACTAGCGGGGGACACCGGGGAGCTGTTTTTT.

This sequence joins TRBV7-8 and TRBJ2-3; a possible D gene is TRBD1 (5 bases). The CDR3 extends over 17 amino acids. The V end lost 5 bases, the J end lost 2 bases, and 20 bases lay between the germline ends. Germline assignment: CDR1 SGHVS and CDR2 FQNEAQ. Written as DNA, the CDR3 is TGTGCCAGCAGCCCCGCGCTTTTGGGGCCCGCCACAGATACGCAGTATTTT. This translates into CASSPALLGPATDTQYF.

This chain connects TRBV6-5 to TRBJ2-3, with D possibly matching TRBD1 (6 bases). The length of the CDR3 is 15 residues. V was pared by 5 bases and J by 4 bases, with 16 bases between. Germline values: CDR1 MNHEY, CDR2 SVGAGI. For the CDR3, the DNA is TGTGCCAGCAGTAAAACCCGACAGGCGGCAGATACGCAGTATTTT. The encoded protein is CASSKTRQAADTQYF.

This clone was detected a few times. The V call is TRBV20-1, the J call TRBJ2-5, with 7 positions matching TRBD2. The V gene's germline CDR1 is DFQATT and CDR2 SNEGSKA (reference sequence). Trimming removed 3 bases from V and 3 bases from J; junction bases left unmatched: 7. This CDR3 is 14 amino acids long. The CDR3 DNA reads TGCAGTGCTAGTAGGGAGGGCCCCAAAGAGACCCAGTACTTC. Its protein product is CSASREGPKETQYF.

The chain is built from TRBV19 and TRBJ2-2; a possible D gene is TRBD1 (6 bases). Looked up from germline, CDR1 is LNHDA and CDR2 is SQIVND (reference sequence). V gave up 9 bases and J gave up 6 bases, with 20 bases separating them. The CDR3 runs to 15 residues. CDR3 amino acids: CASMTGLLGSGELFF. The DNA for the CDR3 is TGTGCCAGCATGACAGGTCTTTTAGGTTCCGGGGAGCTGTTTTTT.

The CDR3 DNA is TGTGCCAGCAGCCGACAGGGGGCCGAGGATGAAAAACTGTTTTTT. Its protein is CASSRQGAEDEKLFF. This chain links TRBV9 with TRBJ1-4; 10 bases agree with TRBD1. J lost 6 bases, V lost 4 bases, and 6 bases had no gene match. Germline CDR1 SGDLS, CDR2 YYNGEE. The length of the CDR3 is 15 residues.

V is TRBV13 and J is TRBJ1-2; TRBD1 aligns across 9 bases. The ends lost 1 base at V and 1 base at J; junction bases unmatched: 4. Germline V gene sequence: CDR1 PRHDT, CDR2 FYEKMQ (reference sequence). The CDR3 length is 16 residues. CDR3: CASSLVGTGLNYGYTF. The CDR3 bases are TGTGCCAGCAGCTTAGTAGGGACAGGGCTTAACTATGGCTACACCTTC.

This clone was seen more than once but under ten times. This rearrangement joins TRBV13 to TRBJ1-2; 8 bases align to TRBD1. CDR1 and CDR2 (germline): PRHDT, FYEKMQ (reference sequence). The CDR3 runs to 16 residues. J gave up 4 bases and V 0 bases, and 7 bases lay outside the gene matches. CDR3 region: CASSLGRGQGVYGYTF. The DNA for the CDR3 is TGTGCCAGCAGCTTAGGCCGAGGACAGGGAGTCTATGGCTACACCTTC. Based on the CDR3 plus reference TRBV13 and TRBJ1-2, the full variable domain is AAGVIQSPRHLIKEKRETATLKCYPIPRHDTVYWYQQGPGQDPQFLISFYEKMQSDKGSIPDRFSAQQFSDYHSELNMSSLELGDSALYFCASSLGRGQGVYGYTFGSGTRLTVV.

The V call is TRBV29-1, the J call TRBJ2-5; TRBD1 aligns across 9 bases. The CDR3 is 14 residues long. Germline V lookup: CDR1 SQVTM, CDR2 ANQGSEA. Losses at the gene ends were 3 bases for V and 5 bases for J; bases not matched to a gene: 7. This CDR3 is CSVDHRGLLETQYF. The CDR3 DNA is TGCAGCGTTGACCACAGGGGGCTGTTGGAGACCCAGTACTTC.

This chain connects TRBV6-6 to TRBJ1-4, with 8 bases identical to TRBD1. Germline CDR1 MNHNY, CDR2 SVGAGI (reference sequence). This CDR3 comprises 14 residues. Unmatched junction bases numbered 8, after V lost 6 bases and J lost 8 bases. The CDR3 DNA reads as TGTGCCAGCAGCCTACAGGGGGATAGGGAAAAACTGTTTTTT. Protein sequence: CASSLQGDREKLFF.

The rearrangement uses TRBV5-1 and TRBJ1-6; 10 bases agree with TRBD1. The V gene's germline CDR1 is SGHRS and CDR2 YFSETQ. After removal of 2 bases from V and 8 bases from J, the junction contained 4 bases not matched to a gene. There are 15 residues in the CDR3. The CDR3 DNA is TGCGCCAGCAGCTTTCGACAGGGGGCAGATTCACCCCTCCACTTT. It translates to CASSFRQGADSPLHF.

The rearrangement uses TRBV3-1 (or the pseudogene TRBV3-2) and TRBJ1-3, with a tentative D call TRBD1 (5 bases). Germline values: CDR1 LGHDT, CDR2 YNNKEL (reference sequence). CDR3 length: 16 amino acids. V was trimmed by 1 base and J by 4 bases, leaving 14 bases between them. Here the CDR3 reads CASSQVSGFAGNTIYF. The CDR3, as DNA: TGTGCCAGCAGCCAAGTCTCAGGGTTCGCCGGAAACACCATATATTTT.

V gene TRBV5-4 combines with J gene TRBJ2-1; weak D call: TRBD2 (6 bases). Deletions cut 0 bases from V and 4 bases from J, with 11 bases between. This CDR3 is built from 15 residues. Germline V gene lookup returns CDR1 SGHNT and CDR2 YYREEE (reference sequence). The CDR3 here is CASSLVAAHYNEQFF. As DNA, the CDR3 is TGTGCCAGCAGCTTGGTAGCGGCCCATTACAATGAGCAGTTCTTC.

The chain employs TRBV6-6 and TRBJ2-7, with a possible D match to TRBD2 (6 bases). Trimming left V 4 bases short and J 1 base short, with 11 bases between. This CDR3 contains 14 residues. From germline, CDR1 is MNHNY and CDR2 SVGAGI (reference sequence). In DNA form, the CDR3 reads TGTGCCAGCAGTTTTACGGGGGAGTCCTACGAGCAGTACTTC. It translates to CASSFTGESYEQYF.

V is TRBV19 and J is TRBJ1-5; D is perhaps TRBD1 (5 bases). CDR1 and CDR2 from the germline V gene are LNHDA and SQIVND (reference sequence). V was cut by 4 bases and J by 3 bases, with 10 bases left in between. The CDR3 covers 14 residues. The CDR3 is CASSRTSFNQPQHF. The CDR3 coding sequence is TGTGCCAGTAGTAGGACAAGTTTCAATCAGCCCCAGCATTTT.

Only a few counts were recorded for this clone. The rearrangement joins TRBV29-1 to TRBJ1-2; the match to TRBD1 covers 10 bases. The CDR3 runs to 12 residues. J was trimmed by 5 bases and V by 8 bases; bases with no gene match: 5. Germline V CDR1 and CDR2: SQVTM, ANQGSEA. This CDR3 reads CSFGQGEYGYTF. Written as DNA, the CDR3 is TGCAGCTTCGGACAGGGGGAGTATGGCTACACCTTC.

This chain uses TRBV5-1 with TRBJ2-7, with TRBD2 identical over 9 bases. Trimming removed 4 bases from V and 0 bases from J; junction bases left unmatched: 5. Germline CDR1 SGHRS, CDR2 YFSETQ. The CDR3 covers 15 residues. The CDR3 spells CASSSPSGISYEQYF. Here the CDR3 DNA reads TGCGCCAGCAGCAGCCCTAGCGGGATCTCCTACGAGCAGTACTTC.

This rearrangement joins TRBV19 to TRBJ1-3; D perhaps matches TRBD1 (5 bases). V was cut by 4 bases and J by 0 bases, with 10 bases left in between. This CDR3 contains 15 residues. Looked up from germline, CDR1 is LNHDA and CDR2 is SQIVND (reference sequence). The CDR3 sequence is CASSRGLTSGNTIYF. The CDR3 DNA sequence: TGTGCCAGTAGTAGGGGACTCACCTCTGGAAACACCATATATTTT.

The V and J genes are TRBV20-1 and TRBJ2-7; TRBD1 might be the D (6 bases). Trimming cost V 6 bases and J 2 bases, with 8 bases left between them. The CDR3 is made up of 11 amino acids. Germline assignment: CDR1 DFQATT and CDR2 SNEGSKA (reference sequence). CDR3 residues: CSAGDTYEQYF. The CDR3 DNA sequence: TGCAGTGCCGGGGACACCTACGAGCAGTACTTC.